Shown below are 13 T cell receptor beta chains from a single sample sequenced in a study of blood T cells in healthy people across ages. A second PCR, run for about 7 to 11 cycles, used a sample-barcoded 5' primer plus a J-beta primer mix. TCRdb used MiXCR to reprocess the 5' RACE reads, holding one entry per CDR3 protein. The sample shows 1.5 million to 2 million distinct CDR3 sequences, about 49% of them seen only once. Sequencing was done on a sample of blood. The receptors come from a woman aged 40 to 50 in good health.

This clonotype was seen a handful of times. The chain joins TRBV10-3 to TRBJ2-7; D may be TRBD1 or TRBD2 (5 bases each). Looked up from germline, CDR1 is ENHRY and CDR2 is SYGVKD. This CDR3 is built from 14 residues. The germline V and J ends were trimmed by 10 bases and 0 bases, with 16 bases remaining between them. CDR3 DNA sequence: TGTGCCACGGCCGCAGGGACCTCCTCCTACGAGCAGTACTTC. It specifies CATAAGTSSYEQYF.

J is TRBJ1-2 and V is TRBV15, with a tentative D call TRBD1 (5 bases). CDR1 and CDR2 from the germline V gene are LNHNV and YYDKDF (reference sequence). This CDR3 contains 14 residues. Trimming stripped 0 bases from V and 2 bases from J, with 7 bases between. CDR3 DNA sequence: TGTGCCACCAGCAGAGAGCAGGGAAACTATGGCTACACCTTC. It translates to CATSREQGNYGYTF.

The chain is built from TRBV27 and TRBJ2-1, with D tentatively TRBD1 (6 bases). The germline CDR1 and CDR2 sequences are MNHEY and SMNVEV (reference sequence). Trimming removed 1 base from V and 7 bases from J, with 14 bases in between. The CDR3 runs to 15 residues. CDR3 nucleotide sequence: TGTGCCAGCAGTTTATATGGGGGCGTTTGGAATGAGCAGTTCTTC. Translation: CASSLYGGVWNEQFF.

The chain uses TRBV9 and TRBJ2-1, with 11 bases that match TRBD2. The DNA matches TRBJ2-7 better at its end, which makes the J call doubtful. Per germline, CDR1 SGDLS and CDR2 YYNGEE. CDR3 length: 17 amino acids. CDR3 nucleotide sequence: TGTGCCAGCAGCGTAATAAGTAGCGGGGGGGCCTACAATGAGCAGTACTTC. Translated: CASSVISSGGAYNEQYF.

The chain links TRBV12-3 or TRBV12-4 to TRBJ2-3, with 10 bases that match TRBD2. The V segment lost 6 bases and the J segment 2 bases; nucleotides outside the gene matches: 5. The CDR3 extends over 15 amino acids. In DNA form, the CDR3 reads TGTGCCAGCAGACTAAGCGGGGGGGCCACAGATACGCAGTATTTT. Protein product: CASRLSGGATDTQYF.

The V gene is TRBV28, the J gene TRBJ1-6; possible D gene TRBD1, 5 bases. The CDR3 sequence is 13 residues long. Germline V gene sequence: CDR1 MDHEN, CDR2 SYDVKM. The V end lost 9 bases, the J end lost 7 bases, and 13 bases lay between the germline ends. CDR3 amino acids: CASLGTFNSPLHF. In nucleotides, the CDR3 is TGTGCCAGTTTAGGGACTTTCAATTCACCCCTCCACTTT.

The rearrangement uses TRBV2 and TRBJ2-5, with 9 bases aligning to TRBD1. The DNA end favors TRBJ2-7, so the J call may be wrong. CDR3 size: 15 residues. CDR1 is SNHLY, CDR2 FYNNEI, per germline. The CDR3 coding sequence is TGTGCCAGCAGTGACCCCCGGGACAGGGTCTACGAGCAGTACTTC. Translated: CASSDPRDRVYEQYF.

The V call is TRBV20-1, the J call TRBJ2-7, with unresolved D. Germline V gene lookup returns CDR1 DFQATT and CDR2 SNEGSKA (reference sequence). Trimming took off 5 bases at V and 1 base at J, with 21 bases between the two ends. CDR3 size: 16 residues. The CDR3: CSAGLPGRKLSYEQYF. The CDR3 coding sequence is TGCAGTGCTGGCCTTCCCGGACGTAAACTATCCTACGAGCAGTACTTC.

The chain recombines TRBV2 with TRBJ2-2, with unresolved D. Deletions cut 0 bases from V and 5 bases from J, with 7 bases between. This CDR3 has 14 residues. The germline V gene encodes CDR1 SNHLY and CDR2 FYNNEI. This CDR3 is CASSEALGTGELFF. CDR3 coding DNA: TGTGCCAGCAGTGAAGCGCTTGGAACCGGGGAGCTGTTTTTT.

This rearrangement joins TRBV20-1 to TRBJ2-5; D is undetermined. V shed 4 bases and J shed 2 bases, with 20 bases lying between them. The germline CDR1 and CDR2 sequences are DFQATT and SNEGSKA (reference sequence). The CDR3 is 16 residues long. The CDR3 nucleotides are TGCAGTGCTACTCACCGTTCGGCGGAAACACAAGAGACCCAGTACTTC. Translation: CSATHRSAETQETQYF.

The chain has TRBV7-9 and TRBJ1-1; no reliable D call. CDR3 length: 13 residues. Germline values: CDR1 SEHNR, CDR2 FQNEAQ (reference sequence). Trimming stripped 3 bases from V and 6 bases from J, with 11 bases between. CDR3 loop: CASSFEGLAEAFF. In DNA, the CDR3 is TGTGCCAGCAGCTTTGAAGGGCTGGCTGAAGCTTTCTTT. The complete variable domain, with remaining parts taken from reference TRBV7-9 and TRBJ1-1, reads DTGVSQNPRHKITKRGQNVTFRCDPISEHNRLYWYRQTLGQGPEFLTYFQNEAQLEKSRLLSDRFSAERPKGSFSTLEIQRTEQGDSAMYLCASSFEGLAEAFFGQGTRLTVV.

The V and J genes are TRBV5-1 and TRBJ2-1; TRBD1 agrees at 8 bases. V trimming: 7 bases; J trimming: 4 bases; junction bases outside the gene matches: 7. This CDR3 region has 14 residues. In germline, CDR1 is SGHRS, CDR2 YFSETQ. Written as DNA, the CDR3 is TGCGCCAGCGACGAAGGACAGGGATACAATGAGCAGTTCTTC. Encoded protein: CASDEGQGYNEQFF.

The J gene is TRBJ2-5, the V gene TRBV6-1; no reliable D call. V shed 8 bases and J shed 7 bases, with 11 bases lying between them. There are 11 residues in the CDR3. Germline CDR1 and CDR2: MNHNS and SASEGT. The CDR3 bases are TGTGCCAGCCAAGAGAGCCGGACCCAGTACTTC. Its translation: CASQESRTQYF.